This T cell receptor (beta chain) is from a study of cytomegalovirus exposure and HLA in healthy donors. Study results and limitations: Published work reported that the classifier diagnosed cytomegalovirus status with high specificity and sensitivity. Investigators reported some 150 TCR beta chains as tied to cytomegalovirus.

Using immunoSEQ multiplex PCR, the repertoire was profiled, and TCRdb retains in-frame clones only, with some absent. The sample shows tens of thousands of clones, approximately 90% of them seen only once. Comment on this clone: The antigen is undetermined.

Per germline, CDR1 MNHNS and CDR2 SASEGT. CDR3 length: 14 amino acids. V shed 6 bases and J 4 bases; nucleotides not matched to a gene: 6. The sequence was collected from a woman younger than 30 in good health and CMV-seropositive. This sequence joins TRBV6-1 and TRBJ2-5, with 9 bases identical to TRBD1. The sample comprised PBMCs. The DNA of the CDR3 is TGTGCCAGCAGCACGGGACAGGGAGGAGAGACCCAGTACTTC. This encodes CASSTGQGGETQYF.